The clone carrying this TCR beta chain occurred many times. Antigen: not known. Germline CDR1 reads MNHNY; CDR2 reads SVGAGI (reference sequence). The CDR3 has 19 residues. V was shortened by 2 bases and J by 6 bases, with 26 bases between the two germline ends. The data derive from a study of T cell repertoires in cytomegalovirus infection. Study in general: Matching HLA type and CMV infection were both indicated by public TCR beta signatures.

Study conclusions and caveats: Cumulative frequency (of public TCR beta family members) identified carriers of CMV plus the relevant HLA. Dominating the ex vivo response were HLA-C-restricted CMV-specific TCR beta clonotypes.

TCRdb reanalysed the reads using MiXCR and keeps one entry per CDR3 protein. Altogether approximately 140,000 distinct CDR3 sequences are present, roughly 6% being singletons, with the ten largest covering about a sixth. This clonotype originated in a human donor in good health (CMV status not recorded). Some clones in this sample may be carry-over from other donors' samples. The V call is TRBV6-6, the J call TRBJ2-1; D possibly matches TRBD1 or TRBD2 (6 bases each). Source material: PBMCs. The CDR3 protein is CASSYPIVGGGAQSNEQFF. DNA of the CDR3: TGTGCCAGCAGTTACCCCATCGTGGGGGGCGGGGCACAGTCCAATGAGCAGTTCTTC.